The 8 T cell receptor beta chains in this list originate from one sample, sequenced in a study of beta chain features in type 1 diabetes. Study-wide results and caveats: Significant though moderate, a shortening of TCRB CDR3s appeared in all four CD4+ subsets of Type 1 diabetes patients.

Their cognate antigens are unknown. Since all of the isolated RNA was reverse transcribed, expressed TCRB transcripts were what got sequenced. Profiled with immunoSEQ multiplex PCR; TCRdb holds only in-frame clones, not every one. This table holds under 300,000 clones, approximately 24% found once. Sequencing was done on a sample of naive CD4+ T cells from blood. The receptors were sampled from a woman aged 25 to 39 with type 1 diabetes.

This clone was seen only a few times. The chain uses TRBV29-1 and TRBJ1-2; D remains unclear. Germline V lookup: CDR1 SQVTM, CDR2 ANQGSEA. V gave up 0 bases and J gave up 5 bases, with 10 bases separating them. The CDR3 covers 13 residues. The CDR3 DNA follows: TGCAGCGTTGAAGATCGGCAGACTTATGGCTACACCTTC. The encoded protein is CSVEDRQTYGYTF.

The rearrangement links TRBV23-1 to TRBJ2-3; the match to TRBD2 covers 9 bases. TRBV23-1 is an open reading frame, and its role is uncertain. The CDR3 length is 16 residues. Germline trimming cut 0 bases from V and 5 bases from J; bases unmatched to any gene: 6. The CDR3, as DNA: TGCGCCAGCAGTCAATCCGGCGGCGGGAGGGGAGATACGCAGTATTTT. Its protein is CASSQSGGGRGDTQYF.

The chain joins TRBV30 to TRBJ1-2; a possible D gene is TRBD1 (5 bases). V dropped 2 bases and J dropped 7 bases, with 11 bases sitting between them. Germline V lookup: CDR1 GTSNPN, CDR2 SVGIG (reference sequence). This CDR3 has 12 residues. The CDR3 DNA reads TGTGCCTGGAGTATATATCAGGGTGGCTACACCTTC. It translates to CAWSIYQGGYTF. Full variable domain (rest looked up from reference TRBV30 and TRBJ1-2): SQTIHQWPATLVQPVGSPLSLECTVEGTSNPNLYWYRQAAGRGLQLLFYSVGIGQISSEVPQNLSASRPQDRQFILSSKKLLLSDSGFYLCAWSIYQGGYTFGSGTRLTVV.

The count of this clone is one. The genes are TRBV6-5 and TRBJ1-3; D not certain. The germline V gene encodes CDR1 MNHEY and CDR2 SVGAGI. The CDR3 runs to 14 residues. The V end lost 2 bases, the J end lost 0 bases, and 5 bases lay between the germline ends. As DNA, the CDR3 is TGTGCCAGCAGTTACGGACTCTCTGGAAACACCATATATTTT. Translating it yields CASSYGLSGNTIYF.

This clone was seen only a few times. The chain is built from TRBV5-1 and TRBJ2-4; 7 bases align to TRBD1. This CDR3 is built from 14 residues. Trimming took 3 bases from V and 5 from J; bases not matched to a gene: 5. Germline V gene data show CDR1 as SGHRS and CDR2 as YFSETQ. The DNA for the CDR3 is TGCGCCAGCAGCTCGGACAGGATAGAAAACATTCAGTACTTC. This sequence encodes CASSSDRIENIQYF.

V is TRBV19 and J is TRBJ2-3; D not certain. CDR3 length: 14 amino acids. Germline assignment: CDR1 LNHDA and CDR2 SQIVND (reference sequence). Trimming left V 1 base short and J 4 bases short, with 9 bases between. The CDR3 region has the DNA TGTGCCAGTAGTATAGGAGCCGGTGCAGATACGCAGTATTTT. Encoded protein: CASSIGAGADTQYF.

The chain's CDR3 is CASSSAGSDLDEQFF. Written as DNA, the CDR3 is TGTGCCAGCAGTAGTGCGGGAAGTGACCTGGATGAGCAGTTCTTC. This chain links TRBV28 with TRBJ2-1; a weak D match, TRBD2 (6 bases). Per germline, CDR1 MDHEN and CDR2 SYDVKM. This CDR3 has 15 amino acids. V was pared by 5 bases and J by 8 bases, with 19 bases between.

This clone turned up a few times. The DNA for the CDR3 is TGTGCCAGCTCACCGGGACAGGGACCCCACGAGCAGTACTTC. Translating gives CASSPGQGPHEQYF. The chain is built from TRBV18 and TRBJ2-7; 9 bases map to TRBD1. CDR1 KGHSH and CDR2 LQKENI come from the germline V gene. With V trimmed by 3 bases and J by 5 bases, 5 bases remained unmatched. The CDR3 extends over 14 amino acids.